This record covers a single TCR beta chain. This sample stems from a study of blood T cells in healthy people across ages. The CDR3 contains 14 residues. The V end lost 3 bases, the J end lost 5 bases, and 13 bases lay between the germline ends. Alongside a J-beta primer mix, a sample-barcoded 5' primer served in a second PCR lasting about 6 to 11 cycles. Each of the samples gave a minimum of 3 million paired-end reads that contained CDR3. TCRdb recomputed calls from the 5' RACE reads with MiXCR, one row per CDR3 protein. The table lists hundreds of thousands of distinct CDR3 sequences, about 20% of them singletons.

The chain joins TRBV12-3 or TRBV12-4 to TRBJ1-1; the D gene is possibly TRBD1 (5 bases). The material sequenced was blood. The receptor's source is a man in his sixties or seventies in good health. CDR3 sequence (DNA): TGTGCCAGCAGTTTTGGGCAGGGATGGACTGAAGCTTTCTTT. It encodes CASSFGQGWTEAFF.